This TCR beta chain came from a study of early T cells in non-severe SARS-CoV-2 infection. This CDR3 is 20 amino acids long. Germline CDR1 LNHNV, CDR2 YYDKDF (reference sequence). Trimming left V 1 base short and J 3 bases short, with 28 bases between. The TCR library protocol was used to attach unique molecular identifiers. These identifiers were attached to individual cDNA molecules. TCRdb independently ran MiXCR on the 5' RACE reads; one entry per CDR3 protein. The repertoire holds about 20,000 distinct CDR3 sequences, under 5.5% seen once, with over 4.5% in the top ten. The clonotype comes from an adult who was a healthcare worker with PCR-confirmed SARS-CoV-2 infection or an uninfected control (not recorded which). The chain carries TRBV15 and TRBJ2-7, with a tentative D call TRBD2 (7 bases). Sequencing used whole blood. CDR3 in amino acids: CATSRGVFTTGGPVDYEQYF. DNA of the CDR3: TGTGCCACCAGCAGAGGTGTTTTTACAACGGGGGGCCCCGTCGACTACGAGCAGTACTTC. Full variable domain (missing parts from reference TRBV15 and TRBJ2-7): DAMVIQNPRYQVTQFGKPVTLSCSQTLNHNVMYWYQQKSSQAPKLLFHYYDKDFNNEADTPDNFQSRRPNTSFCFLDIRSPGLGDTAMYLCATSRGVFTTGGPVDYEQYFGPGTRLTVT.